These 14 T cell receptor beta chains share one sample of origin, sequenced in a study of T cell changes during pregnancy in multiple sclerosis. The repertoire was sequenced with immunoSEQ multiplex PCR; TCRdb's copy has only in-frame clones and lacks some. The data contain about 68,000 clones, roughly nine tenths of them seen just once; the ten biggest clones take up roughly 0.8%. This specimen was peripheral blood, taken in the second trimester of pregnancy. The receptors come from a female donor with multiple sclerosis, enrolled in a pregnancy study.

J is TRBJ1-4 and V is TRBV4-3; D not resolved. The length of the CDR3 is 14 residues. Germline-derived CDR1 and CDR2 are LGHNA and YSLEER. Trimming cost V 6 bases and J 7 bases, with 15 bases left between them. The CDR3 bases are TGCGCCAGCAGTCGGGAACTGACGAGTGAAAAACTGTTTTTT. It yields the protein CASSRELTSEKLFF.

This chain connects TRBV19 to TRBJ1-6; D may be TRBD1 (5 bases). This CDR3 contains 16 residues. Trimming left V 4 bases short and J 0 bases short, with 10 bases between. Germline V gives CDR1 LNHDA, CDR2 SQIVND (reference sequence). The DNA of the CDR3 is TGTGCCAGTAGTACCCGGGGGAACTCCTATAATTCACCCCTCCACTTT. Protein sequence: CASSTRGNSYNSPLHF.

The genes are TRBV5-6 and TRBJ1-4, with TRBD1 matching 7 bases. CDR3 length equals 15 residues. V trimming: 7 bases; J trimming: 4 bases; junction bases outside the gene matches: 10. In germline, CDR1 is SGHDT, CDR2 YYEEEE. DNA for the CDR3: TGTGCCAGCTTCAAAGAGGGGGCCATTAATGAAAAACTGTTTTTT. This encodes CASFKEGAINEKLFF.

This chain joins TRBV18 and TRBJ2-1; possibly TRBD2 for D (5 bases). CDR3 length: 13 amino acids. V gave up 5 bases and J gave up 12 bases, with 17 bases separating them. Germline lookup yields CDR1 KGHSH and CDR2 LQKENI. In DNA form, the CDR3 reads TGTGCCAGCTCATCCCCCCTAGTGGGGAGGCAGTTCTTC. Residues: CASSSPLVGRQFF. The complete variable domain, with remaining parts taken from reference TRBV18 and TRBJ2-1, reads NAGVMQNPRHLVRRRGQEARLRCSPMKGHSHVYWYRQLPEEGLKFMVYLQKENIIDESGMPKERFSAEFPKEGPSILRIQQVVRGDSAAYFCASSSPLVGRQFFGPGTRLTVL.

In this sample, this clone turned up once. This chain uses TRBV5-1 with TRBJ2-3; 12 nucleotides align to TRBD2. CDR1 is SGHRS and CDR2 is YFSETQ in the germline V gene. CDR3 size: 16 residues. V lost 4 bases to trimming and J lost 2 bases; unmatched junction nucleotides: 5. CDR3 in amino acids: CASSLGLAGITDTQYF. For the CDR3, the DNA is TGCGCCAGCAGCCTAGGACTAGCGGGGATCACAGATACGCAGTATTTT.

The chain combines TRBV18 with TRBJ1-1; D is unresolved. CDR1 is KGHSH and CDR2 is LQKENI in the germline V gene. Trimming removed 3 bases at V and 4 bases at J, with 9 bases between. The length of the CDR3 is 13 residues. The CDR3 loop is CASSPGVGTEAFF. DNA of the CDR3: TGTGCCAGCTCACCGGGAGTTGGCACTGAAGCTTTCTTT.

The chain joins TRBV11-3 to TRBJ2-5, with unresolved D. V was shortened by 0 bases and J by 5 bases, with 7 bases between the two germline ends. CDR1 is SGHNT and CDR2 is YENEEA in the germline V gene. The CDR3 extends over 13 amino acids. CDR3 DNA: TGTGCCAGCAGCTTAGAGAGCTCGGAGACCCAGTACTTC. It specifies CASSLESSETQYF.

The chain has TRBV27 and TRBJ2-7; TRBD1 matches at 8 bases. Per the germline V gene, CDR1 is MNHEY and CDR2 is SMNVEV (reference sequence). The CDR3 runs 15 residues. Germline trimming cut 5 bases from V and 4 bases from J; bases unmatched to any gene: 10. The CDR3 loop is CASSPRQGAGYEQYF. CDR3 nucleotide sequence: TGTGCCAGCAGTCCCCGGCAGGGGGCTGGGTACGAGCAGTACTTC.

The chain couples TRBV19 to TRBJ2-2, with D tentatively TRBD2 (5 bases). Germline loops: CDR1 LNHDA, CDR2 SQIVND (reference sequence). CDR3 size: 12 residues. CDR3 coding DNA: TGTGCTACCTGGGGAGAGAACGGGGAGCTGTTTTTT. It is translated as CATWGENGELFF.

This sequence joins TRBV6-6 and TRBJ1-1; possible D gene TRBD1, 6 bases. CDR1 is MNHNY and CDR2 is SVGAGI in the germline V gene (reference sequence). This CDR3 contains 14 residues. V lost 5 bases, J lost 1 base, and 11 bases lay in between. The DNA of the CDR3 is TGTGCCAGCAGTCCCGGACAGAGGAACACTGAAGCTTTCTTT. Translating gives CASSPGQRNTEAFF.

The chain combines TRBV29-1 with TRBJ2-1; TRBD2 matches at 13 bases. The junction had 8 bases not matched to a gene; V was cut back by 2 bases and J by 4 bases. From germline, CDR1 is SQVTM and CDR2 ANQGSEA. The CDR3 is 17 amino acids. The CDR3 DNA sequence: TGCAGCGTTGAACAACTAGCGGGGGGGCATGGATACAATGAGCAGTTCTTC. It is translated as CSVEQLAGGHGYNEQFF.

The J gene is TRBJ2-7, the V gene TRBV4-1; D may be TRBD1 (6 bases). This CDR3 spans 15 amino acids. CDR1 MGHRA and CDR2 YSYEKL come from the germline V gene. Trimming cost V 2 bases and J 3 bases, with 14 bases left between them. CDR3 coding DNA: TGCGCCAGCAGCCAAAGGTGGACAGTATTCTACGAGCAGTACTTC. Protein: CASSQRWTVFYEQYF.

CDR3: CAGQVQLGEKLFF. The CDR3, as DNA: TGTGCCGGCCAGGTGCAACTAGGTGAAAAACTGTTTTTT. V gene TRBV5-4 combines with J gene TRBJ1-4; no reliable D call. V lost 10 bases to trimming and J lost 7 bases, with 17 bases between them. The germline V gene has CDR1 SGHNT and CDR2 YYREEE (reference sequence). The CDR3 consists of 13 residues.

V and J are TRBV6-5 and TRBJ2-3; 7 bases line up with TRBD2. Germline assignment: CDR1 MNHEY and CDR2 SVGAGI. J was trimmed by 8 bases and V by 6 bases; bases with no gene match: 8. The CDR3 is 13 amino acids. The CDR3 reads CASSPPGGGTQYF. CDR3 nucleotide sequence: TGTGCCAGCAGCCCTCCTGGGGGGGGTACGCAGTATTTT.